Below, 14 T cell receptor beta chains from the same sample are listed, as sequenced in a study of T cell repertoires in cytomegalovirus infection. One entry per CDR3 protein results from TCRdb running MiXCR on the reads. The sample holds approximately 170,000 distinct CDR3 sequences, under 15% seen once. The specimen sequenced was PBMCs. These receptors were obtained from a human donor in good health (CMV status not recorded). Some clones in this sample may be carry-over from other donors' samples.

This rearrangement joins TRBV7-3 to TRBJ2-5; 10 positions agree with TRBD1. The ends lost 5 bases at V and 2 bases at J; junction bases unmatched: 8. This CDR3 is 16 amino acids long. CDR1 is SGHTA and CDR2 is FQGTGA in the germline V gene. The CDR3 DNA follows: TGTGCCAGCAGCCAACGGCCGGGACAGGGGCAAGAGACCCAGTACTTC. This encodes CASSQRPGQGQETQYF.

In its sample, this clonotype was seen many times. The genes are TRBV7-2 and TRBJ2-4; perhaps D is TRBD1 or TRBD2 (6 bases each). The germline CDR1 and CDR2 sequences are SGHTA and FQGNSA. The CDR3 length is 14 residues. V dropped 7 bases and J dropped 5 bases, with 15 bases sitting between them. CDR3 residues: CASTPGGGENIQYF. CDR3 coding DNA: TGTGCCAGCACCCCCGGAGGGGGTGAAAACATTCAGTACTTC. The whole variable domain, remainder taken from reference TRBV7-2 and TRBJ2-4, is GAGVSQSPSNKVTEKGKDVELRCDPISGHTALYWYRQSLGQGLEFLIYFQGNSAPDKSGLPSDRFSAERTGGSVSTLTIQRTQQEDSAVYLCASTPGGGENIQYFGAGTRLSVL.

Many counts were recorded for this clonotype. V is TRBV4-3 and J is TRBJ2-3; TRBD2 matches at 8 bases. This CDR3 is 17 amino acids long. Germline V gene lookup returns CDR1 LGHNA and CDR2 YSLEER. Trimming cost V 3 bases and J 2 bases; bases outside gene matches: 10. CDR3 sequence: CASSQETSARITDTQYF. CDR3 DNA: TGCGCCAGCAGCCAGGAGACTAGCGCCCGGATCACAGATACGCAGTATTTT.

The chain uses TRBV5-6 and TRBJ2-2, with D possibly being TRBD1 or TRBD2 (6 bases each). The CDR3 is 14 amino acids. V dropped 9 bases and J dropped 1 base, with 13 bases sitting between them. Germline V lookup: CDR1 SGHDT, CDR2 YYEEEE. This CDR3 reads CATTGGKNTGELFF. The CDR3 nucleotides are TGTGCCACCACCGGGGGCAAGAACACCGGGGAGCTGTTTTTT. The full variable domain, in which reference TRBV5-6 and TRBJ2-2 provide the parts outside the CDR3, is DAGVTQSPTHLIKTRGQQVTLRCSPKSGHDTVSWYQQALGQGPQFIFQYYEEEERQRGNFPDRFSGHQFPNYSSELNVNALLLGDSALYLCATTGGKNTGELFFGEGSRLTVL.

This CDR3 reads CAWRSTARDEQFF. For the CDR3, the DNA is TGTGCCTGGAGATCGACTGCACGGGATGAGCAGTTCTTC. V and J are TRBV30 and TRBJ2-1, with D unresolved. This CDR3 contains 13 residues. Germline lookup yields CDR1 GTSNPN and CDR2 SVGIG (reference sequence). V dropped 3 bases and J dropped 8 bases, with 14 bases sitting between them.

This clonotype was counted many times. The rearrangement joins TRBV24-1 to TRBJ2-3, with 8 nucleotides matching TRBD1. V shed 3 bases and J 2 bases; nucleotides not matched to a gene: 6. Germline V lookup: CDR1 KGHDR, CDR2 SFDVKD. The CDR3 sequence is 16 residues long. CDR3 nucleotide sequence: TGTGCCACCAGTGATATCCGGACAGGGAACACAGATACGCAGTATTTT. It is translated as CATSDIRTGNTDTQYF.

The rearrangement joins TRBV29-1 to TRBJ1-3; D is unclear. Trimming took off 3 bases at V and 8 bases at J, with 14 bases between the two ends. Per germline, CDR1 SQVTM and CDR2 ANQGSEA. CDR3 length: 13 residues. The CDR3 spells CSVEPLLEDTIYF. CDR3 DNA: TGCAGCGTTGAGCCGCTCCTTGAGGACACCATATATTTT.

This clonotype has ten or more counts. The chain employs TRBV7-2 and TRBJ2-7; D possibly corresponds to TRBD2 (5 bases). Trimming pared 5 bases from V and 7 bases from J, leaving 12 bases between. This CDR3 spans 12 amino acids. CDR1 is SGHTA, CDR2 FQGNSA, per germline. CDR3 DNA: TGTGCCAGCAGCCTGGAGTGGAGGGAGCAGTACTTC. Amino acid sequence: CASSLEWREQYF.

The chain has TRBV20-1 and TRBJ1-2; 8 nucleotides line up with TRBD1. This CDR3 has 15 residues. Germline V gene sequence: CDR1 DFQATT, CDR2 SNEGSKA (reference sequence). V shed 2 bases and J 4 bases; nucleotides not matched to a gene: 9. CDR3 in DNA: TGCAGTGCTAGACCTTCACAGGGGGAAGGCTATGGCTACACCTTC. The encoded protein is CSARPSQGEGYGYTF.

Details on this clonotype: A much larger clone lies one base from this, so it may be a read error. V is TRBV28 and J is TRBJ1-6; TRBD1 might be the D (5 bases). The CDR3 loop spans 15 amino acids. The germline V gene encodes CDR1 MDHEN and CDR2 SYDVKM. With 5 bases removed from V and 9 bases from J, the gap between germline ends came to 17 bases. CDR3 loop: CASSPHPGLGSPLHF. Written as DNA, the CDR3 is TGTGCCAGCAGTCCCCACCCGGGACTGGGTTCACCCCTCCACTTT.

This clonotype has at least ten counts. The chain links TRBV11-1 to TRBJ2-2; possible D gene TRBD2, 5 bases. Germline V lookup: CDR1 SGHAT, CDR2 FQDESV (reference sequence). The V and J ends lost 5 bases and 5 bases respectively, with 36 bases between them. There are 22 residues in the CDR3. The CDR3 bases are TGTGCCAGCAGCCTCTTAGTACTGGCGGGCCCCGTCGACGGGCCGGGGACCGGGGAGCTGTTTTTT. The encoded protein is CASSLLVLAGPVDGPGTGELFF.

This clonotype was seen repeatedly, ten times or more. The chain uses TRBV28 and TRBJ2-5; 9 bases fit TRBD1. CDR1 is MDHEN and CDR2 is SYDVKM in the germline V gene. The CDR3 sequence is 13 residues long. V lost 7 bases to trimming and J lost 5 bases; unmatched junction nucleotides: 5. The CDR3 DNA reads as TGTGCCAGCACGGACAGGGGTAGGGAGACCCAGTACTTC. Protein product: CASTDRGRETQYF.

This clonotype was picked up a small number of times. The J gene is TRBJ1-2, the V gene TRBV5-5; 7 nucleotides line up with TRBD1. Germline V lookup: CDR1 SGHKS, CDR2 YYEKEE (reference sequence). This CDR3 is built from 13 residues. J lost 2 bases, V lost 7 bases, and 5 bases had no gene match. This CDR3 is CASGTGENYGYTF. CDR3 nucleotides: TGTGCCAGCGGAACAGGGGAAAACTATGGCTACACCTTC. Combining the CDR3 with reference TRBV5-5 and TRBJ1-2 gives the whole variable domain DAGVTQSPTHLIKTRGQQVTLRCSPISGHKSVSWYQQVLGQGPQFIFQYYEKEERGRGNFPDRFSARQFPNYSSELNVNALLLGDSALYLCASGTGENYGYTFGSGTRLTVV.

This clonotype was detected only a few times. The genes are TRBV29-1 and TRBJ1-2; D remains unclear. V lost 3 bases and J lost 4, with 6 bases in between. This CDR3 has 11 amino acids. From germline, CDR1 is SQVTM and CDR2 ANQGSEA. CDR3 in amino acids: CSVDSFYGYTF. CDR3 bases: TGCAGCGTTGATTCCTTCTATGGCTACACCTTC.